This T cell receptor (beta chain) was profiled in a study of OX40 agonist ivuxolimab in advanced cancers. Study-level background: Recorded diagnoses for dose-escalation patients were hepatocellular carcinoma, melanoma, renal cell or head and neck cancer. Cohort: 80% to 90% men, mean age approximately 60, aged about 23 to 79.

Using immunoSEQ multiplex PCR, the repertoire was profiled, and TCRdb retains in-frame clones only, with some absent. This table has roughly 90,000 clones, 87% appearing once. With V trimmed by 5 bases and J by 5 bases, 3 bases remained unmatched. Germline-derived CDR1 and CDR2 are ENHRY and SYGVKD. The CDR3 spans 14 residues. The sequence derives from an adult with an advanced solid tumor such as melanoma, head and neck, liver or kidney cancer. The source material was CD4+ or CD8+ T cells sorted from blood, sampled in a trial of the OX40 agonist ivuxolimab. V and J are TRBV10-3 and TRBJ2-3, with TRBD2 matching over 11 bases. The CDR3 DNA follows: TGTGCCATCAGTACAACTAGCGGGGGAGATACGCAGTATTTT. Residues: CAISTTSGGDTQYF.